Shown below are 26 T cell receptor beta chains from a single sample sequenced in a study of cytomegalovirus exposure and HLA in healthy donors. PCR amplification relied on 60 Vbeta primers (plus 13 Jbeta primers). Assay used: immunoSEQ multiplex PCR; TCRdb lists only in-frame clones, some missing. The sample carries approximately 110,000 clones, 65% to 80% recorded once. Sequences were obtained from PBMCs. The receptors were gathered from a woman aged 40 to 50 in good health and CMV-seropositive.

The V gene is TRBV5-1, the J gene TRBJ1-2, with no clear D. The V gene's germline CDR1 is SGHRS and CDR2 YFSETQ. The CDR3 length is 13 residues. With 5 bases removed from V and 0 bases from J, the gap between germline ends came to 8 bases. The DNA for the CDR3 is TGCGCCAGCAGGAAGGACTCTAACTATGGCTACACCTTC. Amino acids: CASRKDSNYGYTF.

This clone was seen a single time. CDR3 DNA sequence: TGCGCCAGCAGCCAGGCTCTAAAGGACAGGGTCCCCTACGAGCAGTACTTC. Protein: CASSQALKDRVPYEQYF. The chain employs TRBV4-1 and TRBJ2-5; 8 nucleotides align to TRBD1. Judging by the DNA end, TRBJ2-7 fits better; the J call may be wrong. Germline-derived CDR1 and CDR2 are MGHRA and YSYEKL. The CDR3 totals 17 residues.

This chain connects TRBV7-9 to TRBJ2-7; D remains ambiguous. V gave up 5 bases and J gave up 2 bases, with 10 bases separating them. The CDR3 covers 13 residues. Germline V CDR1 and CDR2: SEHNR, FQNEAQ (reference sequence). The CDR3: CASSTGRAYEQYF. DNA for the CDR3: TGTGCCAGCAGCACCGGTAGAGCCTACGAGCAGTACTTC.

The V call is TRBV7-6, the J call TRBJ2-3; 8 nucleotides align to TRBD2. The length of the CDR3 is 17 residues. Trimming removed 1 base from V and 3 bases from J; junction bases left unmatched: 9. Germline CDR1 is SGHVS and CDR2 is FNYEAQ. The CDR3 sequence is CASSLVVKGGRTDTQYF. Written as DNA, the CDR3 is TGTGCCAGCAGCTTAGTTGTGAAGGGCGGGAGGACAGATACGCAGTATTTT.

The chain combines TRBV9 with TRBJ2-1; D might be TRBD2 (6 bases). Trimming removed 6 bases at V and 7 bases at J, with 14 bases between. The CDR3 runs to 13 residues. Germline loops: CDR1 SGDLS, CDR2 YYNGEE. The CDR3 nucleotides are TGTGCCAGCACCCTTCCAGGGAGGAATGAGCAGTTCTTC. This codes for CASTLPGRNEQFF. Full variable domain (remainder filled in from reference TRBV9 and TRBJ2-1): DSGVTQTPKHLITATGQRVTLRCSPRSGDLSVYWYQQSLDQGLQFLIQYYNGEERAKGNILERFSAQQFPDLHSELNLSSLELGDSALYFCASTLPGRNEQFFGPGTRLTVL.

The chain links TRBV5-8 to TRBJ2-1, with TRBD2 matching over 14 bases. Germline V gene lookup returns CDR1 SGHTS and CDR2 YDEGEE. The CDR3 is made up of 20 amino acids. With V trimmed by 7 bases and J by 7 bases, 22 bases remained unmatched. The CDR3 loop reads CASPLGADLLGTSGGNEQFF. As DNA, the CDR3 is TGTGCCAGCCCCTTGGGGGCTGACCTTTTAGGGACTAGCGGGGGTAATGAGCAGTTCTTC.

This clone was seen once. V and J are TRBV7-9 and TRBJ2-7, with D uncertain. CDR3 length: 13 residues. Trimming pared 2 bases from V and 4 bases from J, leaving 9 bases between. In germline, CDR1 is SEHNR, CDR2 FQNEAQ (reference sequence). CDR3 in amino acids: CASSLYSSYEQYF. CDR3 coding DNA: TGTGCCAGCAGCTTATACTCCTCATACGAGCAGTACTTC. Full variable domain (outside the CDR3, taken from reference TRBV7-9 and TRBJ2-7): DTGVSQNPRHKITKRGQNVTFRCDPISEHNRLYWYRQTLGQGPEFLTYFQNEAQLEKSRLLSDRFSAERPKGSFSTLEIQRTEQGDSAMYLCASSLYSSYEQYFGPGTRLTVT.

This sequence joins TRBV6-1 and TRBJ2-7, with 7 bases that match TRBD1. Germline V gene sequence: CDR1 MNHNS, CDR2 SASEGT. J gave up 3 bases and V 2 bases, and 4 bases lay outside the gene matches. The CDR3 contains 14 residues. CDR3 in amino acids: CASSETQGDYEQYF. For the CDR3, the DNA is TGTGCCAGCAGTGAAACCCAGGGGGACTACGAGCAGTACTTC.

This clone appeared a few times. The chain joins TRBV7-9 to TRBJ1-2; D call uncertain. The CDR3 runs 14 residues. V was trimmed by 8 bases and J by 0 bases, leaving 13 bases between them. The germline V gene has CDR1 SEHNR and CDR2 FQNEAQ (reference sequence). The CDR3 loop reads CASRGRDPNYGYTF. CDR3 nucleotides: TGTGCCAGCCGCGGACGGGATCCTAACTATGGCTACACCTTC.

This sequence joins TRBV4-1 and TRBJ2-2, with TRBD1 identical over 8 bases. The germline V gene has CDR1 MGHRA and CDR2 YSYEKL. This CDR3 spans 18 amino acids. Germline trimming cut 0 bases from V and 6 bases from J; bases unmatched to any gene: 12. The CDR3 DNA reads TGCGCCAGCAGCCAAGATCCGTCGACAGGGGTCCGAGCCGGGGAGCTGTTTTTT. This encodes CASSQDPSTGVRAGELFF.

V usage is TRBV6-1 and J usage is TRBJ2-7; 7 bases match TRBD1. Germline CDR1 and CDR2: MNHNS and SASEGT. J lost 0 bases, V lost 4 bases, and 3 bases had no gene match. The CDR3 length is 14 residues. Written as DNA, the CDR3 is TGTGCCAGCAGTGCCCGACAGGGCTCCTACGAGCAGTACTTC. It codes for CASSARQGSYEQYF.

This rearrangement joins TRBV7-9 to TRBJ2-1; D is ambiguous. V lost 4 bases to trimming and J lost 3 bases, with 16 bases between them. Germline V gene lookup returns CDR1 SEHNR and CDR2 FQNEAQ (reference sequence). This CDR3 spans 16 amino acids. CDR3 sequence (DNA): TGTGCCAGCAGCTCGGTTTGGAGCCGAAGCTACAATGAGCAGTTCTTC. It specifies CASSSVWSRSYNEQFF.

This rearrangement joins TRBV2 to TRBJ1-1; D remains unclear. The germline CDR1 and CDR2 sequences are SNHLY and FYNNEI. With 3 bases removed from V and 3 bases from J, the gap between germline ends came to 20 bases. This CDR3 has 17 residues. CDR3 residues: CASSDPTLVRMDTEAFF. CDR3 bases: TGTGCCAGCAGTGATCCGACTCTAGTAAGGATGGACACTGAAGCTTTCTTT.

This clone was counted between two and nine times. This chain connects TRBV28 to TRBJ1-4, with D maybe TRBD1 (6 bases). The CDR3 has 16 amino acids. Germline loops: CDR1 MDHEN, CDR2 SYDVKM. V was shortened by 4 bases and J by 0 bases, with 12 bases between the two germline ends. The CDR3 DNA follows: TGTGCCAGCAGTTCCGCCGGGACAACAACTAATGAAAAACTGTTTTTT. Translated, it gives CASSSAGTTTNEKLFF. The full variable domain, its missing parts supplied by reference TRBV28 and TRBJ1-4, is DVKVTQSSRYLVKRTGEKVFLECVQDMDHENMFWYRQDPGLGLRLIYFSYDVKMKEKGDIPEGYSVSREKKERFSLILESASTNQTSMYLCASSSAGTTTNEKLFFGSGTQLSVL.

The V call is TRBV30, the J call TRBJ2-7; 10 bases are shared with TRBD2. The CDR3 runs 15 residues. Germline loops: CDR1 GTSNPN, CDR2 SVGIG (reference sequence). Germline trimming cut 1 base from V and 3 bases from J; bases unmatched to any gene: 6. The CDR3 sequence: CAWSDGLADYYEQYF. The CDR3 DNA reads as TGTGCCTGGAGTGATGGACTAGCGGATTACTACGAGCAGTACTTC.

V and J are TRBV19 and TRBJ2-7; TRBD2 matches at 7 bases. This CDR3 is built from 15 residues. Germline V gives CDR1 LNHDA, CDR2 SQIVND (reference sequence). V was pared by 3 bases and J by 1 base, with 6 bases of the junction left unmatched. The CDR3 is CASSMGGSASYEQYF. In DNA form, the CDR3 reads TGTGCCAGTAGTATGGGCGGGAGCGCTTCCTACGAGCAGTACTTC.

This clone is a singleton in its sample. The genes are TRBV5-1 and TRBJ2-1; 10 bases align to TRBD2. The length of the CDR3 is 15 residues. V dropped 0 bases and J dropped 5; count of bases not matched to a gene: 2. Per germline, CDR1 SGHRS and CDR2 YFSETQ. Written as DNA, the CDR3 is TGCGCCAGCAGCTTGGCTAGCGGGAGTCACAATGAGCAGTTCTTC. Translating it yields CASSLASGSHNEQFF.

The chain has TRBV19 and TRBJ1-5; D perhaps matches TRBD1 (6 bases). Germline CDR1 LNHDA, CDR2 SQIVND (reference sequence). The V end lost 2 bases, the J end lost 5 bases, and 10 bases lay between the germline ends. CDR3 length: 14 amino acids. The CDR3 coding sequence is TGTGCCAGTAGTATACAGGGGACCCATCAGCCCCAGCATTTT. Protein product: CASSIQGTHQPQHF.

The chain recombines TRBV28 with TRBJ2-7, with 14 bases matching TRBD2. After removal of 4 bases from V and 5 bases from J, the junction contained 10 bases not matched to a gene. The CDR3 length is 17 residues. Germline CDR1 is MDHEN and CDR2 is SYDVKM. CDR3 bases: TGTGCCAGCAGTTCCCCCGGGACTAGCGGGAGAGGCCACGAGCAGTACTTC. The encoded protein is CASSSPGTSGRGHEQYF.

In its sample, this clone was seen a few times. The chain employs TRBV30 and TRBJ1-3, with TRBD1 matching 10 bases. CDR3 length: 16 residues. Per germline, CDR1 GTSNPN and CDR2 SVGIG (reference sequence). With V trimmed by 0 bases and J by 4 bases, 6 bases remained unmatched. The CDR3 DNA is TGTGCCTGGAGTGTACTTGGACAGGGGGACGGAAACACCATATATTTT. Its protein is CAWSVLGQGDGNTIYF.

The chain links TRBV9 to TRBJ1-1, with a possible D match to TRBD1 (5 bases). V lost 5 bases and J lost 8, with 13 bases in between. The CDR3 loop spans 12 amino acids. The germline gives CDR1 SGDLS, CDR2 YYNGEE. The CDR3 loop reads CASSRAGGEAFF. Written as DNA, the CDR3 is TGTGCCAGCAGTCGCGCGGGGGGAGAAGCTTTCTTT.

The genes are TRBV5-1 and TRBJ2-7; possibly TRBD2 for D (6 bases). V was trimmed by 1 base and J by 3 bases, leaving 11 bases between them. This CDR3 region has 14 residues. Germline loops: CDR1 SGHRS, CDR2 YFSETQ. Here the CDR3 DNA reads TGCGCCAGCAGCTTGAGTACCGGGAGCTACGAGCAGTACTTC. Protein: CASSLSTGSYEQYF.

The chain couples TRBV14 to TRBJ1-1; D might be TRBD1 (5 bases). There are 15 residues in the CDR3. The germline V gene encodes CDR1 SGHDN and CDR2 FVKESK. Trimming removed 2 bases from V and 3 bases from J, with 13 bases in between. This CDR3 is CASSQLAREDTEAFF. DNA of the CDR3: TGTGCCAGCAGCCAACTTGCCAGGGAAGACACTGAAGCTTTCTTT.

The rearrangement links TRBV27 to TRBJ1-2; weak D call: TRBD1 (5 bases). Germline CDR1 reads MNHEY; CDR2 reads SMNVEV (reference sequence). The CDR3 has 13 residues. V was pared by 4 bases and J by 3 bases, with 9 bases between. CDR3 sequence: CASSSQGYYGYTF. DNA for the CDR3: TGTGCCAGCAGTTCTCAGGGATACTATGGCTACACCTTC.

J is TRBJ2-5 and V is TRBV5-6, with a weak D call TRBD1 (6 bases). The J call may be wrong; the DNA end is better matched by TRBJ2-7. The CDR3 runs to 14 residues. The V gene's germline CDR1 is SGHDT and CDR2 YYEEEE. CDR3 DNA: TGTGCCAGCATCAGGAGAGGGGGCTCCTACGAGCAGTACTTC. Encoded protein: CASIRRGGSYEQYF.

This clone came up a few times. The chain couples TRBV5-1 to TRBJ2-7; the D is unclear. CDR3 size: 15 residues. Germline CDR1 reads SGHRS; CDR2 reads YFSETQ. V dropped 0 bases and J dropped 4 bases, with 14 bases sitting between them. CDR3 sequence reads: CASSLGGRVRYEQYF. Written as DNA, the CDR3 is TGCGCCAGCAGCTTGGGTGGCCGGGTTCGGTACGAGCAGTACTTC.